The entry below describes one T cell receptor beta chain. The record originates from a study of shared clonotypes between healthy human individuals. Nashville, Tennessee was home to all donors, each a Caucasian adult. This CDR3 comprises 16 residues. Germline-derived CDR1 and CDR2 are SEHNR and FQNEAQ (reference sequence). V lost 1 base to trimming and J lost 5 bases, with 18 bases between them. TCRdb keeps only in-frame clones here, not all; method: immunoSEQ multiplex PCR. The sample yields roughly 1,500,000 clones, about 98.5% seen once. The rearrangement uses TRBV7-9 and TRBJ2-7, with D maybe TRBD2 (5 bases). The sequence was collected from a man in his thirties or forties in good health. Source material: naive CD4+ T cells sorted from blood. Sample subset: CD45RA+ positively selected. The CDR3 is CASSLDGGGRANEQYF. The CDR3 nucleotides read TGTGCCAGCAGCTTAGACGGCGGAGGCCGGGCCAACGAGCAGTACTTC.